The following is a T cell receptor (beta chain) sequence with its context. Both 60 Vbeta primers and 13 Jbeta primers went into the PCR. Sequenced by immunoSEQ multiplex PCR; TCRdb stores in-frame clones only, minus some. Here the sample spans more than 150,000 clones, approximately 80% being singletons. V dropped 1 base and J dropped 1 base, with 10 bases sitting between them. This CDR3 spans 16 amino acids. CDR1 LNHDA and CDR2 SQIVND come from the germline V gene (reference sequence). The entry originates in a study of cytomegalovirus exposure and HLA in healthy donors. The J gene is TRBJ2-2, the V gene TRBV19; no firm D call. The clonotype was recovered from a male donor in good health and CMV-seronegative. Material for sequencing was PBMCs. For the CDR3, the DNA is TGTGCCAGTAGTATAGGGTTTGGCCTGAACACCGGGGAGCTGTTTTTT. Translated: CASSIGFGLNTGELFF.